This TCR beta chain came from a study of blood T cell repertoires in COVID-19. This clone was seen a single time. This CDR3 contains 15 residues. Germline trimming cut 5 bases from V and 1 base from J; bases unmatched to any gene: 3. Germline V gene sequence: CDR1 MNHEY, CDR2 SVGAGI. The method was immunoSEQ multiplex PCR; TCRdb's version includes in-frame clones alone and lacks a portion of them. This table has around 77,000 clones, approximately 90% appearing once. This receptor was identified in a woman between 55 and 75 years old with active COVID-19. The chain links TRBV6-5 to TRBJ2-1, with 9 bases that match TRBD2. The source material was peripheral blood. Here the CDR3 reads CASSNSGRSYNEQFF. Written as DNA, the CDR3 is TGTGCCAGCAGTAATAGCGGGAGATCCTACAATGAGCAGTTCTTC.